The clone carrying this T cell receptor (beta chain) was detected a few times. The antigen is not known. TCR beta CDR3 regions were amplified from RNA transcripts. HTBI primers were used for first-round RT-PCR of the TCR CDR3. MiXCR was run by TCRdb on the multiplex PCR reads, yielding one entry per CDR3 protein. The table lists hundreds of thousands of distinct CDR3 sequences, around 14% of them singletons, with over 8.5% in the top ten. This sample is drawn from a study of T cells in Graves' hyperthyroidism and ophthalmopathy. Study overall: Peripheral blood draws took place at initial diagnosis, ahead of any treatment.

Regarding the study as a whole: A model using 13 V-J features told ophthalmopathy apart from stable hyperthyroidism. Also found in blood were most expanded thyroid clonotypes above 0.001.

Trimming took 1 base from V and 2 from J; bases not matched to a gene: 10. CDR1 and CDR2 (germline): MGHRA, YSYEKL. CDR3 length equals 17 residues. Stable Graves' hyperthyroidism denoted no ophthalmopathy progression over 18 months. The TCR originated in a woman in her late teens or twenties with Graves' hyperthyroidism. Sequenced material: blood. V and J are TRBV4-1 and TRBJ1-2; 7 nucleotides align to TRBD1. The CDR3 DNA sequence: TGCGCCAGCAGCCAAGGACAGGGCAAACCACTAAACTATGGCTACACCTTC. Protein product: CASSQGQGKPLNYGYTF.